Reported below is one TCR beta chain. The antigen remains unidentified. Germline values: CDR1 SGHRS, CDR2 YFSETQ. The CDR3 has 15 amino acids. Trimming took 2 bases from V and 1 from J, leaving 10 bases between them. TCRdb fed the RT-PCR reads into MiXCR, producing one record per CDR3 protein. The sample gives just under 550,000 distinct CDR3 sequences, around 25% of which show up once; approximately 2.9% is in the top ten. The data derive from a study of response to subunit inactivated influenza vaccine. Study conclusions and caveats: Few new T cells, the authors suggested, are recruited by each seasonal influenza vaccination.

This sample also belongs to another study, concerning T cells expressing NK-cell markers. In that study: Scientists made TCR beta cDNA using 5'RACE template switching with UMIs. In a handful of donors, dominant CD3+CD56+NKG2C+ clones formed roughly 1.0-8% of CD8+ cells.

V gene TRBV5-1 combines with J gene TRBJ2-1; D is tentatively TRBD1 or TRBD2 (5 bases each). This receptor was identified in a man aged 50-59 years who received an inactivated influenza vaccine. Sample: CD4+ T cells sorted from PBMCs, taken 11 to 12 days after vaccination. The CDR3 reads CASSFNWGSYNEQFF. The CDR3 DNA sequence: TGCGCCAGCAGCTTCAACTGGGGGTCCTACAATGAGCAGTTCTTC. Full variable domain (missing parts from reference TRBV5-1 and TRBJ2-1): KAGVTQTPRYLIKTRGQQVTLSCSPISGHRSVSWYQQTPGQGLQFLFEYFSETQRNKGNFPGRFSGRQFSNSRSEMNVSTLELGDSALYLCASSFNWGSYNEQFFGPGTRLTVL.